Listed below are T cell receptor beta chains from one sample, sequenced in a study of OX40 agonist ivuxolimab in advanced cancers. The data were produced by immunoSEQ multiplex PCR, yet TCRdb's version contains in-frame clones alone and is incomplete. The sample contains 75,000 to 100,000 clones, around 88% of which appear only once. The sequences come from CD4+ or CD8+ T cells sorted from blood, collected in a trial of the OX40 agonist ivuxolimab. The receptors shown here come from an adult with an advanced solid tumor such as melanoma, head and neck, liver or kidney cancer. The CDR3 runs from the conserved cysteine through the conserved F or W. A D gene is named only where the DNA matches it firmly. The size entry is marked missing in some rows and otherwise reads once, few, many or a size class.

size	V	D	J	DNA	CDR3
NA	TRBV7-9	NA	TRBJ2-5	TGTGCCAGCAGCTTATTGGAGGGCAAAGAGACCCAGTACTTC	CASSLLEGKETQYF
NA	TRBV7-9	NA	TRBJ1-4	TGTGCCAGCAGCCCGGAGGGCGGGGGACTAGAAAAACTGTTTTTT	CASSPEGGGLEKLFF
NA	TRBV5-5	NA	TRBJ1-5	TGTGCCAGCAGCTTGGCCACCCAAGGGACACAGCCCCAGCATTTT	CASSLATQGTQPQHF
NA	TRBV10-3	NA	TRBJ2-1	TGTGCCATCACCGGGGATACTAGGGGATCCTACAATGAGCAGTTCTTC	CAITGDTRGSYNEQFF
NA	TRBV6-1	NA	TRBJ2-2	TGTGCCAGCAGTGGAAACAGTCCTGGGGCCGGGGAGCTGTTTTTT	CASSGNSPGAGELFF
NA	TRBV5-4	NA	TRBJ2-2	TGTGCCAGCAGCTTGGGAGGGGGACAGAACACCGGGGAGCTGTTTTTT	CASSLGGGQNTGELFF
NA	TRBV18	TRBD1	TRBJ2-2	TGTGCCAGCTCACCCCAGGGGGTCACCGGGGAGCTGTTTTTT	CASSPQGVTGELFF
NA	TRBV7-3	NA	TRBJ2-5	TGTGCCAGCAGCCCGCGTCAGCGCCAAGAGACCCAGTACTTC	CASSPRQRQETQYF
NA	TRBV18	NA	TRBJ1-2	TGTGCCAGCTCAGGCCAGCGCAATGGCTACACCTTC	CASSGQRNGYTF
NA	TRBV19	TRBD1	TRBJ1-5	TGTGCCAGTAGTATACGACAGGGTCTCAAGGGCAATCAGCCCCAGCATTTT	CASSIRQGLKGNQPQHF
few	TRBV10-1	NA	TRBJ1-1	TGCGCCAGCAGTGAGTCCCCCAGGTTGAACACTGAAGCTTTCTTT	CASSESPRLNTEAFF
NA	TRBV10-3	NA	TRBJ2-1	TGTGCCATCAGCCCGAACGGGGTAGGGGGCAATGAGCAGTTCTTC	CAISPNGVGGNEQFF
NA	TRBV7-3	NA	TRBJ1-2	TGTGCCAGCAGCTTAACGGTACAGAACTATGGCTACACCTTC	CASSLTVQNYGYTF
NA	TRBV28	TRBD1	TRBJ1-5	TGTGCCAGCAGTTTATCCAGGACAGGGATGAGAGGGAATCAGCCCCAGCATTTT	CASSLSRTGMRGNQPQHF
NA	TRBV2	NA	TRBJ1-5	TGTGCCAGCAGTGAAAGGGCTGAAAATCAGCCCCAGCATTTT	CASSERAENQPQHF
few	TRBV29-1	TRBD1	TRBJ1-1	TGCAGCGTCCCCGGACAGGGGAACACTGAAGCTTTCTTT	CSVPGQGNTEAFF
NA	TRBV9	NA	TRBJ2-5	TGTGCCAGCAGCGGCCAGGGGGAGGGGGCAGAGACCCAGTACTTC	CASSGQGEGAETQYF
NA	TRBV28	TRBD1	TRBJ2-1	TGTGCCAGCAGTTCCTCCTTTCCGGGACAGGGAATTTATGAGCAGTTCTTC	CASSSSFPGQGIYEQFF
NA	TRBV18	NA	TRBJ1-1	TGTGCCAGCTCACCTCAGACAGTGAACACTGAAGCTTTCTTT	CASSPQTVNTEAFF
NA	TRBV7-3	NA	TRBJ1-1	TGTGCCAGCAGCTTCTCAGGGATGGCTGAAGCTTTCTTT	CASSFSGMAEAFF